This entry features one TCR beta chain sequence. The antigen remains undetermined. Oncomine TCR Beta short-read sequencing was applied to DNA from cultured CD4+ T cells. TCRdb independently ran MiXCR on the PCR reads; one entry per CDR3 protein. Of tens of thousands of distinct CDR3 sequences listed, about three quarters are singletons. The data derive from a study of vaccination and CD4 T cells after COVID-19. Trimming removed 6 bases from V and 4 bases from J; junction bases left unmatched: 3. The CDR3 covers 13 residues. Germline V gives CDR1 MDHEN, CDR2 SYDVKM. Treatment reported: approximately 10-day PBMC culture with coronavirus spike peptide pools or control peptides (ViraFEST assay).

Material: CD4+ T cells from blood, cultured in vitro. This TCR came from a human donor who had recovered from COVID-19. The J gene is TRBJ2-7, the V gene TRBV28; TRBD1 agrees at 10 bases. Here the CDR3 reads CASRTGGNYEQYF. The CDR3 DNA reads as TGTGCCAGCAGGACAGGGGGCAATTACGAGCAGTACTTC.